This T cell receptor beta chain was sequenced in a study of resident and recirculating memory T cells in vitiligo (dated by TCRdb to 2017 to 2018). Regarding the complete study: For TCR beta sequencing, each of 3 stable vitiligo patients provided PBMCs along with epidermis taken by shave biopsy from two lesional and two nonlesional sites. Right before genomic DNA was extracted using the Qiagen DNeasy Blood & Tissue Kit, the samples were homogenized with no cell sorting step. Human TCR beta sequencing was used to test whether specific clones in lesional vitiligo skin differed from clones in nonlesional skin and blood.

Germline trimming: 6 bases from V, 6 bases from J; junction bases outside gene matches: 1. From the cysteine through the phenylalanine, the CDR3 covers 15 amino acids. CDR3 DNA only is kept here, 45 bases in frame from base 1. The germline V gene yields MNHNS for CDR1 and SASEGT for CDR2. Note on this clone: Its target antigen remains unknown. This may be a read error, as it is one base from a much larger clone.

The full study reports these points: TCR sequences were not shared across biopsy sites or across patients, which suggests that different T cell clones infiltrate different lesions, a pattern described as private specificity. No single dominant TCR clone was found, and clonality differed from one vitiligo lesion to another. Mechanistic studies in the future are needed to assess how much the detected T cell clones and the human Trm pools versus Tcm pools each contribute. By overlap and correlation analysis, no significant repertoire overlap was shown between biopsies, even within a single patient, except for each lesion compared with itself.

The immunoSEQ hsTCRB kit was used to amplify TCR beta chains from genomic DNA. The immunoSEQ service ran the sequencing of the TCR beta libraries on an Illumina MiSeq instrument. In the paper's pipeline: Repertoire data were analyzed with the immunoSEQ Analyzer. The source is immuneACCESS, and TCRdb retained only in-frame sequences with V and J called. Part of the clones is not carried over; for the studies checked, unresolved V genes explain less than half of this, and the remainder is unexplained. V and J calls and clone size are as listed in that table; D and trimming were resolved from the DNA. The sample data list roughly 76,000 clones, and just over 90% of these were observed just once. The ten largest clones capture around 4.6% of the sample. Stable vitiligo was defined as no change in lesions over the previous 6 months. Stable patients also had to lack confetti depigmentation, a clinical sign of active vitiligo. Anyone who had been treated within the previous three months was excluded from the study. Ficoll density gradient centrifugation was used to isolate PBMCs from heparinized blood, after which the PBMCs were flash-frozen.

The chain joins TRBV6-1 to TRBJ2-2; 16 bases in the junction line up with TRBD2. This TCR derives from a male donor with vitiligo. Input material: blood. The CDR3 protein is CASRGLAGGPGELFF. The DNA sequence is as follows: TGTGCCAGCAGGGGACTAGCGGGGGGGCCCGGGGAGCTGTTTTTT.